The T cell receptor beta chain under discussion was sequenced for a study of beta chain features in type 1 diabetes. Sequenced material consisted of expressed TCRB transcripts (all of the isolated RNA was reverse transcribed). Repertoires were generated with immunoSEQ multiplex PCR, while TCRdb's copy carries only in-frame clones and drops some. The sample carries fewer than 250,000 clones, 12% to 15% recorded once. Study-wide results and caveats: VDJ junctions sequenced from type 1 diabetes patients showed fewer insertions and more deletions. Across all four CD4+ subsets, people with type 1 diabetes showed modestly shorter TCRB CDR3s.

Worth noting for this clone: As yet, its antigen is unknown.

The sequencing sample was made of naive CD4+ T cells from blood. This sequence originates from a woman in her thirties or forties in good health.

CDR3 DNA sequence: TGTGCCAGCAGCTTGGCCTCGTACATGAACACTGAAGCTTTCTTT. As protein: CASSLASYMNTEAFF. The chain joins TRBV5-4 to TRBJ1-1; D call uncertain. V lost 0 bases, J lost 0 bases, and 9 bases lay in between. This CDR3 is 15 amino acids long. Germline V gene data show CDR1 as SGHNT and CDR2 as YYREEE (reference sequence).